This TCR beta chain was found in a study of shared clonotypes between healthy human individuals. Splitting of each subset's genomic DNA was done evenly across several immunoSEQ plates. The protocol was immunoSEQ multiplex PCR, while the TCRdb copy is restricted to in-frame clones and leaves out a portion. The repertoire consists of a few million clones, with approximately 93% occurring once and the leading ten covering about 0.39%. General observations from the study: Naive subsets usually exceeded memory subsets in estimated richness.

Every contributor of samples was a Caucasian grown-up residing in Nashville, Tennessee. Note on this clone: Its antigen is undetermined.

The length of the CDR3 is 13 residues. The germline V and J ends were trimmed by 1 base and 8 bases, with 9 bases remaining between them. Germline V CDR1 and CDR2: SSHAT, FNYEAQ (reference sequence). This TCR derives from a young man in good health. Some clones in this sample may be carry-over from other donors' samples. Sequencing used naive CD4+ T cells from PBMCs. Subset described: CD45RA+ positively selected. J is TRBJ2-1 and V is TRBV7-7; D is ambiguous. This CDR3 is CASSLGSRDEQFF. The CDR3 coding sequence is TGTGCCAGCAGCTTAGGGTCTAGAGATGAGCAGTTCTTC.